Sequencing of this T cell receptor beta chain was carried out in a study of OX40 agonist ivuxolimab in advanced cancers. For the study at large: Treatment of patients was with ivuxolimab, an agonistic anti-OX40 (CD134) antibody.

This CDR3 contains 13 residues. Trimming shortened V by 4 bases and J by 4 bases, and 9 bases separated the two germline ends. Germline assignment: CDR1 SGHTA and CDR2 FQGNSA. This clone was counted a single time. What it binds is not known. Study-wide findings and caveats: Not determined was the antigen specificity of the expanded peripheral T cells.

Using immunoSEQ multiplex PCR, the repertoire was profiled, and TCRdb retains in-frame clones only, with some absent. This sample has 50,000 to 75,000 clones, with roughly nine tenths found just once. Exclusion of a patient followed from autoimmune disease history or systemic immunosuppression. At baseline, cycle 4 day 1, and cycle 7 day 1, blood was sampled. This rearrangement joins TRBV7-2 to TRBJ2-3; D not resolved. The material sequenced was CD4+ or CD8+ T cells sorted from blood, taken in a trial of the OX40 agonist ivuxolimab. The origin of this receptor is an adult with an advanced solid tumor such as melanoma, head and neck, liver or kidney cancer. In nucleotides, the CDR3 is TGTGCCAGCAGCTCCTCTAGGTCAGATACGCAGTATTTT. This codes for CASSSSRSDTQYF.